The present TCR beta chain was sequenced within a study of CD8+ T cells in alopecia areata (dated by TCRdb to between 2018 and 2020). Turning to the overall study: Treated patients were enrolled in an open-label pilot trial of oral tofacitinib at 5 to 10 mg twice daily for moderate-to-severe alopecia areata. RNA was obtained with the PAXgene miRNA kit for fixed scalp, the miRNeasy kit for PBMCs, and the RNeasy kit for mouse skin. Disease severity in treated patients was measured with the SALT score, which quantifies the percentage of affected scalp surface area. Clonality in the scalp was compared among normal scalp (n=4), patchy alopecia areata scalp (n=8), and alopecia totalis/universalis scalp (n=8). TCRbeta CDR3 regions were amplified by immunoSEQ multiplex PCR using 35 Vbeta forward and 13 Jbeta reverse primers. High-throughput TCRbeta sequencing was used to examine T cell clonal expansion in alopecia areata in both the C3H/HeJ mouse model and human patients. In humans, TCRbeta sequencing was performed on scalp tissue and on sorted CD4+ and CD8+ peripheral blood T cells from healthy controls and from patients with patchy or totalis/universalis alopecia areata. Tofacitinib was administered for 6 to 18 months, and 6 months of follow-up off drug were then conducted to assess delayed response and recurrence. Patients on tofacitinib were biopsied at baseline and after 4 and 24 weeks of treatment, and several of the patients also had a later scalp biopsy.

Study-wide findings and limitations: Resident alphabeta T cells in normal human skin are also sequenced, complicating scalp TCR repertoire analysis, unlike mouse skin dominated by gammadelta T cells. During tofacitinib treatment, many expanded lesional clones stuck around in both scalp and blood, and this persistence may partly explain why relapse happens after treatment is stopped. Tofacitinib significantly decreased scalp clonality and the number of expanded CD8+ clones among the top 100 scalp clones. Higher clonality and more expanded CD8+ clones were observed in lesional scalp than in normal scalp, particularly in alopecia totalis/universalis, a finding suggestive of antigenic drive. Because the treated cohort was small and had only one nonresponder, larger studies are needed to examine links between baseline CD8+ expansion and response. Compared with mice, TCR sequences shared between patients were less clear, possibly partly because of HLA diversity across the patient population.

Library creation used the immunoSEQ multiplex PCR assay. RNA was extracted from all samples and reverse transcribed into cDNA, which served as template for TCR sequencing. First-strand cDNA was synthesized with SuperScript III using a 2:1 mix of oligo-dT and random hexamers. A synthetic immune receptor repertoire was used to gauge amplification bias, and whatever bias remained was removed computationally. Turning to the authors' computational methods: Raw reads were preprocessed for error removal, and CDR3 was defined according to IMGT conventions as running from the conserved cysteine to phenylalanine. To get clonality, Shannon entropy was normalized by log2 of the number of productive unique TCRs and the result was subtracted from 1. CD4 or CD8 identity of scalp clones was inferred by cross-referencing scalp TCRbeta sequences with sorted blood CD4 and CD8 repertoires. TCRdb provides this immuneACCESS table in a form limited to in-frame rearrangements. Some clones are lacking; in checked studies, under half of them reflect an unresolved V gene, and why the rest are absent is not known. D and trimming come from the DNA, and the V and J calls and clone size come from that table. The sample has about 210,000 clones on record, 40% to 55% of them singletons. The top ten clones comprise 2% to 3% of the sample.

Taken with the paper, the label for treatment or condition translates to: oral pan-JAK inhibitor, 5-10 mg twice daily. Peripheral blood and lesional scalp punch biopsies were obtained from patients with alopecia areata. PBMCs were isolated by density centrifugation and stained for CD3, CD4 and CD8, after which CD4+ and CD8+ T cells were sorted on a FACSAria. This clone was detected a few times. Its cognate antigen has yet to be identified. No clone much larger than this one lies a single base away; base qualities are absent. The origin of this receptor is a human donor with alopecia areata. The sequenced sample was CD4+ T cells sorted from blood, obtained around week 36, from a patient treated with tofacitinib.

The DNA sequence follows: TGTGCCAGCAGTCCCGGCAATCGCAGGGGACCTCAAGAGACCCAGTACTTC. Translation gives CASSPGNRRGPQETQYF. The chain joins TRBV7-9 to TRBJ2-5; a weak D assignment points to TRBD1 (6 bases agree). The CDR3 goes from the cysteine to the phenylalanine over 17 residues. Of all the DNA, just the CDR3 is kept, 51 bases in frame from base 1. As encoded in the germline V gene (reference sequence), CDR1 is SEHNR while CDR2 is FQNEAQ. Deletion took 6 bases off V and 2 bases off J, with a span of 22 bases between the germline ends.